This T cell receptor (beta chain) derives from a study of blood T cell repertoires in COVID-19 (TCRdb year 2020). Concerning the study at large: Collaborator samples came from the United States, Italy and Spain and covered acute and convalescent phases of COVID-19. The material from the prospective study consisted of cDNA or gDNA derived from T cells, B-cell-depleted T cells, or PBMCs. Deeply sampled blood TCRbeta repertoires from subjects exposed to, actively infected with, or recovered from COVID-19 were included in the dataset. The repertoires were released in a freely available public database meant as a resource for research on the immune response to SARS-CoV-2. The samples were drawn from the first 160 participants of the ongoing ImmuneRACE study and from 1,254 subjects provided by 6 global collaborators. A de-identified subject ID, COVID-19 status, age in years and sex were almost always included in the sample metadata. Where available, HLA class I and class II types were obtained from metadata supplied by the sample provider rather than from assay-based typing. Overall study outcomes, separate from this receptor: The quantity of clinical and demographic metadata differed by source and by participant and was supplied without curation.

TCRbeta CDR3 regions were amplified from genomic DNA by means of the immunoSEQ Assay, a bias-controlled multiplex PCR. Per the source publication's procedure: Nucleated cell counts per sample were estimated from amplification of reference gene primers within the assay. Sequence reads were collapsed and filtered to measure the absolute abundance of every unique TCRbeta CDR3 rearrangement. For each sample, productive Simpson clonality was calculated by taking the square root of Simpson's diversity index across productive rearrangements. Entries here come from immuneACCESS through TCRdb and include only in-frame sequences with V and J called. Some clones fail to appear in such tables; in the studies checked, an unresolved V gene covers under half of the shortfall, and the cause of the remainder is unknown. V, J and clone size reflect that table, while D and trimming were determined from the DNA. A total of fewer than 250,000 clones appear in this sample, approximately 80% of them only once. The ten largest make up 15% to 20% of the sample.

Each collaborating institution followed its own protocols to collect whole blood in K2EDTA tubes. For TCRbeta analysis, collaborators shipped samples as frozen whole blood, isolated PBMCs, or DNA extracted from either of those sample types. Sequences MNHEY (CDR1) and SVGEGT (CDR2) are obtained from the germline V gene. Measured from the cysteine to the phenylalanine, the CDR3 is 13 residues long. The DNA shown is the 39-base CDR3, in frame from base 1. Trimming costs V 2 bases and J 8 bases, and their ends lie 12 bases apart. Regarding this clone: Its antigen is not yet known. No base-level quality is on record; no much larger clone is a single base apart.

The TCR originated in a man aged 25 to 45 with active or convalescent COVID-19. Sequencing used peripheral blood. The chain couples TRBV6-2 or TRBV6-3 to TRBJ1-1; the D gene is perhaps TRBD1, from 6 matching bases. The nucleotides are TGTGCCAGCAGTTACCACGGACAGACCGAAGCTTTCTTT. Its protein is CASSYHGQTEAFF.